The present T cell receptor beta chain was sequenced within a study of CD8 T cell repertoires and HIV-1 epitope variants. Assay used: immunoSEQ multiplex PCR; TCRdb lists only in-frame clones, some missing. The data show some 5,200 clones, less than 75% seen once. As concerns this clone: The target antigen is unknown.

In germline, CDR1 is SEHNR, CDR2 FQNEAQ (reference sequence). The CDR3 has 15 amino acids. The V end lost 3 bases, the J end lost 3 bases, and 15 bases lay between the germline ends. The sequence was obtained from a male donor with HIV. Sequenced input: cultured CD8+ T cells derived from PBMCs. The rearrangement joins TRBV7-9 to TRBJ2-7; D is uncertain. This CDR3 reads CASSLATLKSYEQYF. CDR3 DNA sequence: TGTGCCAGCAGCTTGGCGACTCTGAAAAGCTACGAGCAGTACTTC. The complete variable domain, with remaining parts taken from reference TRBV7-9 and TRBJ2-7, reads DTGVSQNPRHKITKRGQNVTFRCDPISEHNRLYWYRQTLGQGPEFLTYFQNEAQLEKSRLLSDRFSAERPKGSFSTLEIQRTEQGDSAMYLCASSLATLKSYEQYFGPGTRLTVT.